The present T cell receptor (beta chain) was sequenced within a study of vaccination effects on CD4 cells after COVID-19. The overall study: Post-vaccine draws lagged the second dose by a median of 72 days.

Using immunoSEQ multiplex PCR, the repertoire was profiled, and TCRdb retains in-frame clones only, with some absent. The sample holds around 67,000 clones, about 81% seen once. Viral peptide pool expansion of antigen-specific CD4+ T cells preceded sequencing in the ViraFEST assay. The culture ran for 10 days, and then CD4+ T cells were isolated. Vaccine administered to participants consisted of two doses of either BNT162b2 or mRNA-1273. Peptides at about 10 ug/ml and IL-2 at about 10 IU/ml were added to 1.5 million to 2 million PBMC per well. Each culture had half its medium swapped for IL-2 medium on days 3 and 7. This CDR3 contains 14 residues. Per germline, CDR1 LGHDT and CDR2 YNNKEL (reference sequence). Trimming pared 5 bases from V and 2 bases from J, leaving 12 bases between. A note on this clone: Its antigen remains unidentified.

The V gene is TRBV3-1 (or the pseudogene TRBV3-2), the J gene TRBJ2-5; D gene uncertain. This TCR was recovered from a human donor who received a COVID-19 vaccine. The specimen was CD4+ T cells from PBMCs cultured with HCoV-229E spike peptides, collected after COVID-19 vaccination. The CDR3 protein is CASSVSGGQETQYF. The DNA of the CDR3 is TGTGCCAGCAGCGTGTCCGGTGGTCAAGAGACCCAGTACTTC.